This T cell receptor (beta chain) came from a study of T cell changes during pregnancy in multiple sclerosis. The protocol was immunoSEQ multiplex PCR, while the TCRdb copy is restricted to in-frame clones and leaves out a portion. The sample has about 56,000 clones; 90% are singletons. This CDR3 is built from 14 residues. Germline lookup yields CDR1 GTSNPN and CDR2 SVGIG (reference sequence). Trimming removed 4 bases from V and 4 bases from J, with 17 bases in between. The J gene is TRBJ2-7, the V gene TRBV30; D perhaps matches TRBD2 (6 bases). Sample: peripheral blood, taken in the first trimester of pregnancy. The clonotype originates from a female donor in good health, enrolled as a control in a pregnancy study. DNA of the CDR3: TGTGCCTGGAAGGCTGGCGGGGACGTATACGAGCAGTACTTC. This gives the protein CAWKAGGDVYEQYF.